This T cell receptor (beta chain) comes out of a study of beta chain features in type 1 diabetes. The study, taken as a whole, reports: No resolution was reached here on whether HLA type influences TCRB rearrangement. Shortening that was moderate but significant affected the TCRB CDR3s of Type 1 diabetes patients in all four CD4+ subsets. For cells with high TCR expression, cDNA sequencing could yield over-representation.

This clone was seen just once. The antigen remains undetermined. Germline V gene data show CDR1 as GTSNPN and CDR2 as SVGIG (reference sequence). Trimming shortened V by 2 bases and J by 7 bases, and 14 bases separated the two germline ends. The length of the CDR3 is 13 residues. Expressed TCRB transcripts were sequenced because the entire RNA isolate underwent reverse transcription. The protocol was immunoSEQ multiplex PCR, while the TCRdb copy is restricted to in-frame clones and leaves out a portion. The sample yields 680,000 or so clones, under 15% seen once. The sequenced sample was naive CD4+ T cells from blood. The rearrangement links TRBV30 to TRBJ1-2; tentatively, D is TRBD1 (5 bases). This receptor was identified in a man aged 18 to 35 with type 1 diabetes. CDR3 region: CAWSPGEGGGYTF. CDR3 coding DNA: TGTGCCTGGAGTCCGGGGGAGGGCGGTGGCTACACCTTC.